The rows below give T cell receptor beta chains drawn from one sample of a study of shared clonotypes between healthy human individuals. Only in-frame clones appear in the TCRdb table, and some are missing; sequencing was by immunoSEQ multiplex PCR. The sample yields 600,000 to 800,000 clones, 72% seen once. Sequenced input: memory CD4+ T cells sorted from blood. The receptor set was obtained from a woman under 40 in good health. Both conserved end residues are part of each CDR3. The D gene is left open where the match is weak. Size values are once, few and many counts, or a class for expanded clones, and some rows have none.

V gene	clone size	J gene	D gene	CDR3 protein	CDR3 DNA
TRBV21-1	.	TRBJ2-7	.	CASSKGGTSGNSYEQYF	TGTGCCAGCAGCAAAGGTGGGACTAGCGGGAACTCCTACGAGCAGTACTTC
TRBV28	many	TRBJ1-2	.	CASSAETVYGYTF	TGTGCCAGCAGTGCTGAAACAGTCTATGGCTACACCTTC
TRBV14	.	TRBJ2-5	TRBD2	CASSRTLAVQETQYF	TGTGCCAGCAGCCGGACTCTAGCGGTTCAAGAGACCCAGTACTTC
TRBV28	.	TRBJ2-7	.	CASSPGRSRQAYEQYF	TGTGCCAGCAGTCCCGGAAGGTCTCGACAAGCCTACGAGCAGTACTTC
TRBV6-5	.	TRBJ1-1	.	CASSPDSTFGTEAFF	TGTGCCAGCAGTCCGGACAGCACCTTTGGCACTGAAGCTTTCTTT
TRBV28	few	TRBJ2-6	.	CASSLLTQTAGANVLTF	TGTGCCAGCAGTTTATTGACCCAGACAGCTGGGGCCAACGTCCTGACTTTC
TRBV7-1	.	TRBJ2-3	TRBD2	CASSLWLAGVADTQYF	TGTGCCAGCAGCTTATGGCTAGCGGGAGTTGCAGATACGCAGTATTTT
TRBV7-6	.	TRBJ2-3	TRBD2	CASSLGSGASTDTQYF	TGTGCCAGCAGCCTAGGGAGCGGGGCTAGCACAGATACGCAGTATTTT
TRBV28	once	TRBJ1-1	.	CASSWLTAANTEAFF	TGTGCCAGCAGTTGGTTGACAGCAGCGAACACTGAAGCTTTCTTT
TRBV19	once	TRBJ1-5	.	CASNTGQWQPQHF	TGTGCCAGTAATACAGGGCAATGGCAGCCCCAGCATTTT
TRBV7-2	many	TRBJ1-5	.	CASSLWRDSNQPQHF	TGTGCCAGCAGCTTATGGAGGGATAGCAATCAGCCCCAGCATTTT
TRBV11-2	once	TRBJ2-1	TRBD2	CASSLLAGVSNEQFF	TGTGCCAGCAGCTTACTAGCGGGAGTCTCGAATGAGCAGTTCTTC
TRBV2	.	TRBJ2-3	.	CARTPGQGADTQYF	TGTGCCAGGACTCCGGGCCAAGGGGCAGATACGCAGTATTTT
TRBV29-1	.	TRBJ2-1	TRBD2	CSVEASGFEQFF	TGCAGCGTTGAGGCTAGCGGGTTTGAGCAGTTCTTC
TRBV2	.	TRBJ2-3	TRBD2	CASSPGLAGGGDTQYF	TGTGCCAGCAGCCCGGGACTAGCGGGAGGAGGAGATACGCAGTATTTT
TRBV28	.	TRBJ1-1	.	CASSLYSSEAFF	TGTGCCAGCAGTTTATATTCCTCGGAAGCTTTCTTT
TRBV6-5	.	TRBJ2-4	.	CASSPRQLAKNIQYF	TGTGCCAGCAGCCCAAGGCAGCTAGCCAAAAACATTCAGTACTTC
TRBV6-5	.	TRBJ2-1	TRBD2	CASSYSFGTSDYEQFF	TGTGCCAGCAGTTACAGTTTCGGGACTAGCGACTATGAGCAGTTCTTC
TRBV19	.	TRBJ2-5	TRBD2	CASRSERTSGRTSETQYF	TGTGCCAGCCGATCCGAAAGGACTAGCGGGAGGACAAGTGAGACCCAGTACTTC
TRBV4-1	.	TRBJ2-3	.	CASSQVSTDTQYF	TGCGCCAGCAGCCAAGTGTCTACAGATACGCAGTATTTT
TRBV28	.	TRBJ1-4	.	CASTPGEFRGEKLFF	TGTGCCAGCACCCCGGGGGAATTCCGTGGGGAAAAACTGTTTTTT
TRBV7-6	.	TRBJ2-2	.	CASSSSRVSGELFF	TGTGCCAGCAGCTCTAGCAGGGTTTCCGGGGAGCTGTTTTTT
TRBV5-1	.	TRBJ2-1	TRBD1	CASSFTGGGYNEQFF	TGCGCCAGCAGCTTTACAGGGGGTGGCTACAATGAGCAGTTCTTC
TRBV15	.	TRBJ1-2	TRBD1	CATSRGPADRGGYGYTF	TGTGCCACCAGCAGAGGCCCCGCCGACAGGGGTGGATATGGCTACACCTTC
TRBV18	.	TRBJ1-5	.	CASSPAGVYSNQPQHF	TGTGCCAGCTCACCGGCAGGGGTCTATAGCAATCAGCCCCAGCATTTT
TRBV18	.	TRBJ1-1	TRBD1	CASSRGQGGNTEAFF	TGTGCCAGCTCACGGGGACAGGGGGGGAACACTGAAGCTTTCTTT
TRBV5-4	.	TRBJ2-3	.	CASSFGSGSTDTQYF	TGTGCCAGCAGCTTCGGTAGCGGAAGCACAGATACGCAGTATTTT
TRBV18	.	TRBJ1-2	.	CASSLTRPDYGYTF	TGTGCCAGCTCACTTACCAGACCGGACTATGGCTACACCTTC
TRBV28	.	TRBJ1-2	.	CASSKRGANYGYTF	TGTGCCAGCAGTAAGCGGGGGGCTAACTATGGCTACACCTTC
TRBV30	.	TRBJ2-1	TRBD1	CAGRAGTGGLLSYNEQFF	TGTGCCGGAAGGGCCGGGACAGGGGGGTTACTCTCCTACAATGAGCAGTTCTTC
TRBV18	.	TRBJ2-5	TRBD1	CASSPPGTGYQGTQYF	TGTGCCAGCTCACCACCAGGGACAGGGTATCAGGGGACCCAGTACTTC
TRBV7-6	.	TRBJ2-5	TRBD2	CASSSIGTSGRVRETQYF	TGTGCCAGCAGCTCGATCGGGACTAGCGGGAGGGTACGGGAGACCCAGTACTTC
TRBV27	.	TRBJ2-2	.	CASSLSIVTGELFF	TGTGCCAGCAGTTTAAGCATTGTCACCGGGGAGCTGTTTTTT
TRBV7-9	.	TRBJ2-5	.	CASREMGETQYF	TGTGCCAGCAGGGAGATGGGGGAGACCCAGTACTTC
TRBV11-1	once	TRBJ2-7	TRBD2	CASSLDRGGNYEQYF	TGTGCCAGCAGCTTAGATCGCGGGGGAAACTACGAGCAGTACTTC
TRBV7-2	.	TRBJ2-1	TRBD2	CASSLVGTSGYNEQFF	TGTGCCAGCAGCTTAGTGGGGACTAGCGGATACAATGAGCAGTTCTTC
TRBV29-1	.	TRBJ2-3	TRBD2	CASREGIDTQYF	TGCGCGTCCCGGGAGGGCATAGATACGCAGTATTTT
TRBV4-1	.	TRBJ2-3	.	CASSQLTGVRTDTQYF	TGCGCCAGCAGCCAGTTGACGGGAGTCCGCACAGATACGCAGTATTTT
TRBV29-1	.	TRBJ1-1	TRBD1	CSVPGQGFVGEAFF	TGCAGCGTACCGGGACAGGGTTTTGTAGGTGAAGCTTTCTTT
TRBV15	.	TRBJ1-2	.	CATSRDKRVAGFNYGYTF	TGTGCCACCAGCAGAGATAAGAGAGTCGCAGGGTTTAACTATGGCTACACCTTC
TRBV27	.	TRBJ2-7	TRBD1	CASRRLGDRAHEQYF	TGTGCCAGCAGGCGACTTGGGGACAGGGCCCACGAGCAGTACTTC
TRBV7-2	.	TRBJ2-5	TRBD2	CASSLVSGGQETQYF	TGTGCCAGCAGCTTAGTTAGCGGGGGGCAAGAGACCCAGTACTTC
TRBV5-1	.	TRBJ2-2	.	CASSPLLLENTGELFF	TGCGCCAGCAGCCCACTCCTCCTAGAGAACACCGGGGAGCTGTTTTTT
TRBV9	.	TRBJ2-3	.	CASSVDQTSADTQYF	TGTGCCAGCAGCGTAGACCAAACTAGTGCGGATACGCAGTATTTT
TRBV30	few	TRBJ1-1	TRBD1	CAWSAPGQGSPDALGTEAFF	TGTGCCTGGAGTGCCCCGGGACAGGGTTCCCCCGACGCTCTCGGCACTGAAGCTTTCTTT
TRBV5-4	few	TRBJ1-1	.	CASSRVGVSTEAFF	TGTGCCAGCAGCCGGGTTGGGGTTTCCACTGAAGCTTTCTTT
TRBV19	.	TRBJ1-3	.	CASSASGTQWENTIYF	TGTGCCAGTAGTGCCTCCGGGACCCAGTGGGAAAACACCATATATTTT
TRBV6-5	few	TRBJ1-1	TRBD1	CASWTGRVPEAFF	TGTGCCAGCTGGACAGGGAGAGTACCTGAAGCTTTCTTT
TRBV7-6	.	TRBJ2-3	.	CASSLNRRTDTQYF	TGTGCCAGCAGCTTAAATCGTCGCACAGATACGCAGTATTTT
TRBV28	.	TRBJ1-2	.	CASSSPFGQGYGYTF	TGTGCCAGCAGCTCCCCCTTTGGGCAGGGCTATGGCTACACCTTC
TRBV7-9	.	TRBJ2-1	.	CASSSAGASYNEQFF	TGTGCCAGCAGCTCAGCAGGGGCCTCCTACAATGAGCAGTTCTTC
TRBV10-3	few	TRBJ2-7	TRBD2	CAISDREGGEQYF	TGTGCCATCAGTGACCGGGAGGGTGGCGAGCAGTACTTC
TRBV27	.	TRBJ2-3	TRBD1	CASSFGTGVRHTDTQYF	TGTGCCAGCAGTTTCGGGACAGGGGTAAGACACACAGATACGCAGTATTTT
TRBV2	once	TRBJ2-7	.	CASSEKTGLYEQYF	TGTGCCAGCAGTGAAAAGACAGGCTTATACGAGCAGTACTTC
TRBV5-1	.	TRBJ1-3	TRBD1	CASSKNRGADTIYF	TGCGCCAGCAGCAAAAACAGGGGAGCGGACACCATATATTTT
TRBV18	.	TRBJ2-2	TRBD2	CASSRIAGGTGELFF	TGTGCCAGCTCACGGATAGCGGGTGGTACCGGGGAGCTGTTTTTT
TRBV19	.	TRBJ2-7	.	CASSIARHSYEQYF	TGTGCCAGTAGTATAGCCAGGCATTCCTACGAGCAGTACTTC
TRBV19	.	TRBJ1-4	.	CASSVLDGAQLFF	TGTGCCAGTAGTGTATTGGACGGGGCTCAACTGTTTTTT
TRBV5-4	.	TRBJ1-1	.	CASSLDQGHSEAFF	TGTGCCAGCAGCTTGGATCAGGGACACTCTGAAGCTTTCTTT